The table lists the clone carrying this T cell receptor (beta chain) with a count of one. Its cognate antigen is unknown. This record comes from a study of memory CD8 T cells in hepatitis C reinfection. Overall study context: A couple of donors cleared primary HCV but became chronic after reinfection. Study findings and constraints: With roughly five donors, public clonotype conclusions could not be definitive.

From germline, CDR1 is MNHNY and CDR2 SVGAGI (reference sequence). There are 16 residues in the CDR3. V shed 6 bases and J shed 0 bases, with 17 bases lying between them. Indicated time point: late/post reinfection, 12 to 24 weeks after detection. The sorted cells went straight to TCR sequencing with no prior in vitro expansion. Donors came from people who inject drugs enrolled in HEPCO, Canada. Control naive CD8 T cells came from two donors at all three reinfection time points. Data came from immunoSEQ multiplex PCR; TCRdb stores just in-frame clones and leaves some out. The sample holds about 50,000 clones; 89% are singletons and the top ten take more than 0.65%.

This TCR derives from a man aged 18 to 30 with hepatitis C virus infection. V usage is TRBV6-6 and J usage is TRBJ2-5; no firm D call. Material for sequencing was naive CD8+ T cells sorted from blood. Here the CDR3 reads CASSNRLREYQETQYF. The CDR3, as DNA: TGTGCCAGCAGCAACCGCCTCCGAGAGTACCAAGAGACCCAGTACTTC.